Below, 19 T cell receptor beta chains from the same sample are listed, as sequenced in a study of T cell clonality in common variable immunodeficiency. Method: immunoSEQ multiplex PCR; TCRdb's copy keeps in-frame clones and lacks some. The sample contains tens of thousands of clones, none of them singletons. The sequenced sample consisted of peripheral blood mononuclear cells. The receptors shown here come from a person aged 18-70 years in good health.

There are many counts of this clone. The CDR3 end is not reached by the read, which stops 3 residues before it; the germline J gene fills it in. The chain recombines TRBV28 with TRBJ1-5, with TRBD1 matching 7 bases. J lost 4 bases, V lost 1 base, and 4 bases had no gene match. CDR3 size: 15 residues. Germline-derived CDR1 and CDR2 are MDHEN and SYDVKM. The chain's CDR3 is CASSLYGTENQPQHF. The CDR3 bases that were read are TGTGCCAGCAGTTTATATGGGACAGAAAATCAGCCC.

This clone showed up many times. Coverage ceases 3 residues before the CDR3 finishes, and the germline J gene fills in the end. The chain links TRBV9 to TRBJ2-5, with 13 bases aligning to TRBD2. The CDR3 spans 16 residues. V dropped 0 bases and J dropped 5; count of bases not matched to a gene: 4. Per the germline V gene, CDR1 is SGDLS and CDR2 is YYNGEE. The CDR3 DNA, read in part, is TGTGCCAGCAGCGTAGCTCCGGGACTAGCGGGGGAGACC. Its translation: CASSVAPGLAGET. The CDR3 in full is CASSVAPGLAGETQYF.

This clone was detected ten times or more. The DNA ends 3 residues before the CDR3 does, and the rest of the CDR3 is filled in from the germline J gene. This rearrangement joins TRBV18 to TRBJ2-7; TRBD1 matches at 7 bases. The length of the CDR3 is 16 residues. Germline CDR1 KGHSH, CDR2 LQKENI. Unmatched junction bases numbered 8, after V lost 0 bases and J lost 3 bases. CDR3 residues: CASSPPSRGNFYEQYF. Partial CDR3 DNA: TGTGCCAGCTCACCACCGTCCAGGGGGAATTTCTACGAG.

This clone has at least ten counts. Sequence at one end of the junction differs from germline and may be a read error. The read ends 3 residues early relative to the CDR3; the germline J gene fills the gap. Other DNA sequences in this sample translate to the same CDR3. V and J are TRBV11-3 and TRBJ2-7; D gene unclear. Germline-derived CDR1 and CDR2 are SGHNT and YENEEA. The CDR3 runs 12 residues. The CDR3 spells CASKGSSYEQYF. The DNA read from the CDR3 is TGTGCTAGCAAAGGCAGCTCCTACGAG. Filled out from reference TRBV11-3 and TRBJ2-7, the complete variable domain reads EAGVVQSPRYKIIEKKQPVAFWCNPISGHNTLYWYLQNLGQGPELLIRYENEEAVDDSQLPKDRFSAERLKGVDSTLKIQPAELGDSAVYLCASKGSSYEQYFGPGTRLTVT.

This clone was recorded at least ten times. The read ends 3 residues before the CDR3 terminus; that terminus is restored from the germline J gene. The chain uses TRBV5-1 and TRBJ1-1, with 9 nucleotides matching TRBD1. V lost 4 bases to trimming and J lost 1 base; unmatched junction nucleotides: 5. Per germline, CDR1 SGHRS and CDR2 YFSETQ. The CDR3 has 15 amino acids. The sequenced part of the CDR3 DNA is TGCGCCAGCAGCATAAGACAGGGGGAGAACACTGAA. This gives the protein CASSIRQGENTE. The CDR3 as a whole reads CASSIRQGENTEAFF.

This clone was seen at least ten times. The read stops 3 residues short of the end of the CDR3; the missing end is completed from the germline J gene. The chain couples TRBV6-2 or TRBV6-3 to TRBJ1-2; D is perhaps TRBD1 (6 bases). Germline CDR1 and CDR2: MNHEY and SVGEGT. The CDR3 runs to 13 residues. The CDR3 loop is CASSPTGYRGYTF. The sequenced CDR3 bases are TGTGCCAGCAGCCCTACAGGGTATCGGGGC.

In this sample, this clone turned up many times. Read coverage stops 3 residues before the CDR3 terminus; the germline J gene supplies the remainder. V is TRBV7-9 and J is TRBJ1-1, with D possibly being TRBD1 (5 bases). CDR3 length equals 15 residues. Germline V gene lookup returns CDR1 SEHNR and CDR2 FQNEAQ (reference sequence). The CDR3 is CASSLVGFRGTEAFF. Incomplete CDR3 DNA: TGTGCCAGCAGCTTAGTTGGTTTTAGGGGTACGGAA.

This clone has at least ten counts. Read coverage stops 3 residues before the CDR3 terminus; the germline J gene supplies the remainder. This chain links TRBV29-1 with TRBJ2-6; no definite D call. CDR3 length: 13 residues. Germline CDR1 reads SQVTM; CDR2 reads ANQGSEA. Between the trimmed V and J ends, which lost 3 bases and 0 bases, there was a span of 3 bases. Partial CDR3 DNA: TGCAGCGTTGACGTCTCTGGGGCCAACGTC. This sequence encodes CSVDVSGANV. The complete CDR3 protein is CSVDVSGANVLTF.

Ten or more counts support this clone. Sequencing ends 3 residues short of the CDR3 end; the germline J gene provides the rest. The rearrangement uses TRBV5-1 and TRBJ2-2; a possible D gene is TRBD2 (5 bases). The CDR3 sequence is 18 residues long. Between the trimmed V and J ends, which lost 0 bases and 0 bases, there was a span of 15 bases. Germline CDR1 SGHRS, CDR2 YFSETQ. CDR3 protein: CASSLGLGEGTNTGELFF. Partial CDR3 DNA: TGCGCCAGCAGCTTGGGTCTCGGGGAAGGGACGAACACCGGGGAG.

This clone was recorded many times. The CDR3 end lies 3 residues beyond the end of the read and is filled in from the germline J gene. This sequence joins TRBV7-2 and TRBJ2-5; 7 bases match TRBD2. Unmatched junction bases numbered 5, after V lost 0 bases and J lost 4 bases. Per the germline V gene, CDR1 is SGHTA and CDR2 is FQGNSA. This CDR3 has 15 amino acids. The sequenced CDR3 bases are TGTGCCAGCAGCTTAGCTCGCGGGGGAGGAGAGACC. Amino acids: CASSLARGGGET. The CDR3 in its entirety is CASSLARGGGETQYF.

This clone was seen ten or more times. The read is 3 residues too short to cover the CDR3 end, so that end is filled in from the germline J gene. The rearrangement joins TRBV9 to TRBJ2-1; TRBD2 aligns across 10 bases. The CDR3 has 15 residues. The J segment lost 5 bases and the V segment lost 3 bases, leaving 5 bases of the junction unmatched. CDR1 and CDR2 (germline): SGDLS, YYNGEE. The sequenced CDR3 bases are TGTGCCAGCAGCGCTGGACTAGCGGCGCACAATGAG. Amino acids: CASSAGLAAHNE. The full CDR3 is CASSAGLAAHNEQFF. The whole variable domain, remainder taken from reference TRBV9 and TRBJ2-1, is DSGVTQTPKHLITATGQRVTLRCSPRSGDLSVYWYQQSLDQGLQFLIQYYNGEERAKGNILERFSAQQFPDLHSELNLSSLELGDSALYFCASSAGLAAHNEQFFGPGTRLTVL.

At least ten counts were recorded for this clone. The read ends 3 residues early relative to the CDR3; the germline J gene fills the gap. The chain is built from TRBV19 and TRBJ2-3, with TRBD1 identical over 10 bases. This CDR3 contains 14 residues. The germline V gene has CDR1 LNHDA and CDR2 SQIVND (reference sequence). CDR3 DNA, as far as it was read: TGTGCCAGTAGTAGCCGGGACAGGGGCCCCGCG. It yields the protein CASSSRDRGPA. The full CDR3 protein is CASSSRDRGPAQYF.

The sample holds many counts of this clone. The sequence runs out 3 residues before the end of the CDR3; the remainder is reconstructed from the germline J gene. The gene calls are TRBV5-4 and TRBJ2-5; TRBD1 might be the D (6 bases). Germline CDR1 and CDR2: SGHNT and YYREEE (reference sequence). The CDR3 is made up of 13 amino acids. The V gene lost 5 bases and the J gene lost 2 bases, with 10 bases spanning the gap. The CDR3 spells CASRVGTQETQYF. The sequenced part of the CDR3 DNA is TGTGCCAGCAGGGTCGGGACACAAGAGACC.

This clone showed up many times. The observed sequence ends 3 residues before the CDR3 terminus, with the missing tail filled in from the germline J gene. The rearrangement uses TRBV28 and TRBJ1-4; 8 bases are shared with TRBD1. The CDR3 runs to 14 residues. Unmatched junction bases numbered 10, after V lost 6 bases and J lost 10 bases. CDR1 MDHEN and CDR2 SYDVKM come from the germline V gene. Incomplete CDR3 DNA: TGTGCCAGCAGACCGGGACAGGATAGCGGAAAA. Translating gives CASRPGQDSGK. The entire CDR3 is CASRPGQDSGKLFF. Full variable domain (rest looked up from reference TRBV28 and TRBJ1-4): DVKVTQSSRYLVKRTGEKVFLECVQDMDHENMFWYRQDPGLGLRLIYFSYDVKMKEKGDIPEGYSVSREKKERFSLILESASTNQTSMYLCASRPGQDSGKLFFGSGTQLSVL.

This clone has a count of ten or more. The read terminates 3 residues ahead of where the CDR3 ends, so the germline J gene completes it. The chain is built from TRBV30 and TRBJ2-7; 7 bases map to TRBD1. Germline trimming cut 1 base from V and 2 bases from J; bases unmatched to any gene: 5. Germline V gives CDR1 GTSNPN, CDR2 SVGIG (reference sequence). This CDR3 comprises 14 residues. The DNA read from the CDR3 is TGTGCCTGGAGTGGACAGGGCGGCCCCTACGAG. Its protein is CAWSGQGGPYE. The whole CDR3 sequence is CAWSGQGGPYEQYF.

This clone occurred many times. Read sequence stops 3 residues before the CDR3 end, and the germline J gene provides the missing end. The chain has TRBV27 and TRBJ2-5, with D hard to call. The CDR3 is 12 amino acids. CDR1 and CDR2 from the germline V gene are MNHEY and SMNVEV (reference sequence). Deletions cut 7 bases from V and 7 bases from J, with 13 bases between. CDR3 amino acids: CASNLPGGTQYF. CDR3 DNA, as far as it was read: TGTGCCAGCAACCTCCCGGGTGGGACC.

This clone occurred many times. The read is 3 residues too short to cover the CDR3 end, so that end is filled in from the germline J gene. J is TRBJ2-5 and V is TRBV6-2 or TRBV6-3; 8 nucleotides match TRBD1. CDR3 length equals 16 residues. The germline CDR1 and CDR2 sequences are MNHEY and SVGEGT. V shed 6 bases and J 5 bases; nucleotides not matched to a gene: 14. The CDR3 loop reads CASSTNRGTVRETQYF. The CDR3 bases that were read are TGTGCCAGCAGCACCAACAGGGGGACGGTTCGGGAGACC.

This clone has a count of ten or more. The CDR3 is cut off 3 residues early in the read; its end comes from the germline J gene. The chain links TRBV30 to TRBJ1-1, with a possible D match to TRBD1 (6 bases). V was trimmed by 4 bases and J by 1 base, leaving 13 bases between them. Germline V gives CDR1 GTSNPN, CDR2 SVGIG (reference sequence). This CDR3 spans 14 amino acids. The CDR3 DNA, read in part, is TGTGCCTGGACCCGGACAGACTCGAACACTGAA. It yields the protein CAWTRTDSNTE. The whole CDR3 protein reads CAWTRTDSNTEAFF.

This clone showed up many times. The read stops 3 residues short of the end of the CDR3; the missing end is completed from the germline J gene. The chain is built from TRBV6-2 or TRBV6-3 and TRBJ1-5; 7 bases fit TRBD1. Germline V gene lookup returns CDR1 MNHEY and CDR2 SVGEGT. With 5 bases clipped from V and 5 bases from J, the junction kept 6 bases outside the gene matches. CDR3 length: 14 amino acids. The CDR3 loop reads CASSTTGIDQPQHF. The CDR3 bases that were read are TGTGCCAGCAGTACGACAGGGATCGATCAGCCC.